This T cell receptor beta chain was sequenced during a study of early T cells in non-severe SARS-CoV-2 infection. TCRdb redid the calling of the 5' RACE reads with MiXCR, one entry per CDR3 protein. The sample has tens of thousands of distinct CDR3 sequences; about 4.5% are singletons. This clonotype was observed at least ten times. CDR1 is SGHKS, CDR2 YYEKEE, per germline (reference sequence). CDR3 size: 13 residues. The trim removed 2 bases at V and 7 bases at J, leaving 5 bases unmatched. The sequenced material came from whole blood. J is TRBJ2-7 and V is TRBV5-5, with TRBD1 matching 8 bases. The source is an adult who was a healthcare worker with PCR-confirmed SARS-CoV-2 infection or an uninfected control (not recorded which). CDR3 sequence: CASSLQGVGEQYF. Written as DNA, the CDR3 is TGTGCCAGCAGCTTACAGGGGGTCGGTGAGCAGTACTTC.